Listed below are T cell receptor beta chains from one sample, sequenced in a study of shared clonotypes between healthy human individuals. Some clones are missing from TCRdb's copy, which holds only in-frame ones; the method was immunoSEQ multiplex PCR. The data contain about 600,000 clones, roughly 98% of them singletons. The sequenced material came from naive CD8+ T cells sorted from blood. The receptors were sampled from a man aged 25-45 years in good health. Both conserved end residues are part of each CDR3. The D gene is left open where the match is weak. Where a row states a size, it is once, few, many or the class of an expanded clone; other rows omit it.

size,V,J,D,CDR3,DNA
once,TRBV6-1,TRBJ1-2,TRBD1,CASSVQGAGYTF,TGTGCCAGCAGTGTACAGGGGGCTGGCTACACCTTC
.,TRBV14,TRBJ1-5,TRBD1,CASSSGGSQPQHF,TGTGCCAGCAGCTCAGGGGGCAGTCAGCCCCAGCATTTT
.,TRBV11-3,TRBJ2-5,TRBD2,CASSGLADQETQYF,TGTGCCAGCAGCGGACTAGCGGACCAAGAGACCCAGTACTTC
.,TRBV6-1,TRBJ1-1,.,CASSEDRNTEAFF,TGTGCCAGCAGTGAAGACCGGAACACTGAAGCTTTCTTT
.,TRBV2,TRBJ2-7,.,CASSVGVNYEQYF,TGTGCCAGCAGTGTAGGGGTCAACTACGAGCAGTACTTC
.,TRBV7-2,TRBJ2-7,.,CASSPGTGIEQYF,TGTGCCAGCAGCCCCGGAACAGGGATCGAGCAGTACTTC
.,TRBV4-2,TRBJ2-2,TRBD2,CASSQDMTSEGVFGELFF,TGTGCCAGCAGCCAAGATATGACTAGCGAGGGAGTATTTGGGGAGCTGTTTTTT
.,TRBV7-9,TRBJ1-2,.,CASSPNGQTYGYTF,TGTGCCAGCAGCCCAAACGGACAGACCTATGGCTACACCTTC
.,TRBV6-1,TRBJ2-2,TRBD2,CASSGLAGAGGELFF,TGTGCCAGCAGTGGACTAGCGGGAGCGGGCGGGGAGCTGTTTTTT
.,TRBV9,TRBJ2-1,TRBD2,CASSVASGRRGTGREQFF,TGTGCCAGCAGCGTAGCGAGCGGGAGGCGGGGAACGGGGCGTGAGCAGTTCTTC
.,TRBV27,TRBJ1-1,.,CASSLWRTDTEAFF,TGTGCCAGCAGTTTATGGCGGACAGACACTGAAGCTTTCTTT
.,TRBV28,TRBJ2-7,.,CASSLLGGQNEQYF,TGTGCCAGCAGTTTATTAGGGGGGCAGAACGAGCAGTACTTC
.,TRBV7-9,TRBJ2-7,.,CASSFPSRYEQYF,TGTGCCAGCAGCTTCCCCTCCAGATACGAGCAGTACTTC
.,TRBV27,TRBJ1-5,.,CASSLFGHYSNQPQHF,TGTGCCAGCAGTTTATTTGGGCATTATAGCAATCAGCCCCAGCATTTT
.,TRBV6-5,TRBJ2-2,.,CASSYPAGELFF,TGTGCCAGCAGTTACCCGGCCGGGGAGCTGTTTTTT
.,TRBV10-3,TRBJ2-7,.,CAISESGRGEQYF,TGTGCCATCAGTGAGTCGGGGCGTGGCGAGCAGTACTTC
once,TRBV29-1,TRBJ1-2,.,CSVLFSVMDYGYTF,TGCAGCGTTCTTTTCTCGGTCATGGACTATGGCTACACCTTC
.,TRBV7-9,TRBJ2-1,.,CASSLIPAANEQFF,TGTGCCAGCAGCTTAATTCCAGCCGCCAATGAGCAGTTCTTC
.,TRBV27,TRBJ2-3,TRBD1,CASSLYGTGTVTDTQYF,TGTGCCAGCAGTCTATATGGGACAGGGACCGTCACAGATACGCAGTATTTT
.,TRBV7-9,TRBJ1-1,.,CASSLRGEDEAFF,TGTGCCAGCAGCCTACGTGGCGAAGATGAAGCTTTCTTT
.,TRBV9,TRBJ2-7,.,CASSVGAGEFEQYF,TGTGCCAGCAGCGTAGGTGCAGGGGAATTCGAGCAGTACTTC
.,TRBV28,TRBJ2-3,TRBD1,CASSAGQGRTDTQYF,TGTGCCAGCAGTGCCGGACAGGGGAGAACAGATACGCAGTATTTT
.,TRBV9,TRBJ1-3,.,CASSVYDSGNTIYF,TGTGCCAGCAGCGTATATGACTCTGGAAACACCATATATTTT
once,TRBV27,TRBJ2-7,TRBD1,CASSTGTGSPYEQYF,TGTGCCAGCAGTACCGGGACAGGGAGTCCCTACGAGCAGTACTTC
.,TRBV18,TRBJ2-5,.,CASSSHSELGYQETQYF,TGTGCCAGCTCAAGTCATTCGGAACTGGGGTACCAAGAGACCCAGTACTTC
.,TRBV4-1,TRBJ2-3,TRBD2,CASSHSPGGPSDTQYF,TGCGCCAGCAGCCATTCGCCGGGAGGGCCATCAGATACGCAGTATTTT
.,TRBV19,TRBJ2-7,.,CASSPHLGYEQYF,TGTGCCAGTAGTCCGCATCTAGGTTACGAGCAGTACTTC
.,TRBV7-6,TRBJ2-1,TRBD2,CASSPTSGSDTYNEQFF,TGTGCCAGCAGCCCTACTAGCGGGAGTGACACCTACAATGAGCAGTTCTTC
.,TRBV5-4,TRBJ1-2,.,CASSLRGGGYGYTF,TGTGCCAGCAGCTTGCGAGGAGGTGGCTATGGCTACACCTTC
.,TRBV2,TRBJ2-5,.,CATRTKETQYF,TGTGCCACCAGGACAAAAGAGACCCAGTACTTC
.,TRBV7-9,TRBJ2-7,TRBD1,CASRPPGGLHEQYF,TGTGCCAGCAGGCCGCCAGGGGGTTTGCACGAGCAGTACTTC
.,TRBV10-3,TRBJ2-1,.,CAISTQDPSSYNEQFF,TGTGCCATCAGTACCCAAGACCCATCCTCCTACAATGAGCAGTTCTTC
.,TRBV27,TRBJ2-7,TRBD1,CASSFTGGIYEQYF,TGTGCCAGCAGTTTCACAGGGGGTATCTACGAGCAGTACTTC